The text below deals with one T cell receptor (beta chain). Its specificity is not known. This specimen comes from a study of T-cell memory formation after mild COVID-19. Overall study results and limits: The finding that pre-infection memory included some responding clones suggested that cross-reactive memory joined.

V was trimmed by 1 base and J by 1 base, leaving 8 bases between them. Germline values: CDR1 SEHNR, CDR2 FQNEAQ (reference sequence). This CDR3 contains 15 residues. TCRdb reprocessed the 5' RACE reads via MiXCR and lists one record per CDR3 protein. The sample lists more than 150,000 distinct CDR3 sequences; over 20% were seen once. This TCR was recovered from an adult woman who had mild COVID-19 (a few samples of this study predate the infection). Cell type and time point are not known. This chain connects TRBV7-9 to TRBJ1-5; D remains ambiguous. The specimen was PBMCs or a T cell subset sorted from them (not recorded which). The CDR3 protein is CASSLESESNQPQHF. CDR3 nucleotide sequence: TGTGCCAGCAGCTTAGAAAGTGAGAGCAATCAGCCCCAGCATTTT.